A selection of T cell receptor beta chains follows, all from one sample in a study of T-cell reconstitution after alpha-beta-depleted transplantation in children. In TCRdb, the PCR reads were re-called with MiXCR into one record per CDR3 protein. The repertoire holds hundreds of thousands of distinct CDR3 sequences, 10% to 15% seen once, with approximately 2.1% in the top ten. Sample: PBMCs, mostly from graft donor cells, taken 360 days after TCRalphabeta/CD19-depleted stem cell transplant. All receptors come from a male patient younger than 18 who had a stem cell transplant for acute myeloid leukemia, so the T cells may come from the graft donor. Both conserved end residues are part of each CDR3. A D gene is named only where the DNA matches it firmly. Clone size is given for some rows only: seen once, a few or many times, or a class if the clone is expanded.

clone size | J gene | V gene | D gene | CDR3 DNA | CDR3 protein
few | TRBJ2-7 | TRBV20-1 | TRBD2 | TGCAGTGCTAGAGATGATAGCGGGAGCTACCGACCAGCCTACGAGCAGTACTTC | CSARDDSGSYRPAYEQYF
many | TRBJ2-2 | TRBV25-1 | TRBD2 | TGTGCCAGCAGCTATAGCGGGGTAGTCACCGGGGAGCTGTTTTTT | CASSYSGVVTGELFF
NA | TRBJ1-4 | TRBV12-3/TRBV12-4 | TRBD1 | TGTGCCAGCAGTCTCGGGACAGGAGCTCTCGATGAAAAACTGTTTTTT | CASSLGTGALDEKLFF
NA | TRBJ2-3 | TRBV20-1 | NA | TGCAGTGCTAGAGATCGGGTAGGATTTTGGAGTCCAGATACGCAGTATTTT | CSARDRVGFWSPDTQYF
many | TRBJ1-1 | TRBV7-9 | TRBD1 | TGTGCCAGCAGCTTCAGAGGGGGCGATGAAGCTTTCTTT | CASSFRGGDEAFF
few | TRBJ1-2 | TRBV28 | NA | TGTGCCAGCAGTTTAAGCGCTGGGCCTAGCTATGGCTACACCTTC | CASSLSAGPSYGYTF
many | TRBJ1-1 | TRBV12-3/TRBV12-4 | NA | TGTGCCAGCAGTCGTAACCCGACGGAAGCTTTCTTT | CASSRNPTEAFF
NA | TRBJ2-3 | TRBV4-2 | TRBD2 | TGTGCCAGCAGCCGTTCACCGGCTAGCGGGAATAGGCACGCAGATACGCAGTATTTT | CASSRSPASGNRHADTQYF
many | TRBJ2-5 | TRBV21-1 | NA | TGTGCCAGCAGCAAGGGGCAGGTCGGCGAGACCCAGTACTTC | CASSKGQVGETQYF
many | TRBJ2-1 | TRBV7-3 | TRBD2 | TGTGCCAGCAGCTTCGGGACTAGTGGGTACAATGAGCAGTTCTTC | CASSFGTSGYNEQFF
NA | TRBJ1-2 | TRBV12-3/TRBV12-4 | TRBD1 | TGTGCCAGCAGTTTAGCTAAGGGGACAGGGACGACCTATGGCTACACCTTC | CASSLAKGTGTTYGYTF
few | TRBJ2-1 | TRBV7-2 | NA | TGTGCCAGCAGCTCAGCAGGTGCGGGACTCTTCCCTTACAATGAGCAGTTCTTC | CASSSAGAGLFPYNEQFF
NA | TRBJ1-2 | TRBV7-2 | NA | TGTGCCAGCAGTTTCCTAGGGGTCTACACCTTC | CASSFLGVYTF
NA | TRBJ2-2 | TRBV7-2 | NA | TGTGCCAGCAGCTTAGTCCCACCCCCTGACGGGGAGCTGTTTTTT | CASSLVPPPDGELFF
few | TRBJ2-6 | TRBV12-3/TRBV12-4 | NA | TGTGCCAGCAGTTTAGTAATTGGGACTGGGGCCAACGTCCTGACTTTC | CASSLVIGTGANVLTF
few | TRBJ2-3 | TRBV5-1 | TRBD2 | TGCGCCAGCAGGAGGACCGGGACTAGCGGCCGCACAGATACGCAGTATTTT | CASRRTGTSGRTDTQYF
NA | TRBJ2-1 | TRBV4-2 | NA | TGTGCCAGCAGTCGGGCCTTTAGCTCCTACAATGAGCAGTTCTTC | CASSRAFSSYNEQFF
many | TRBJ2-2 | TRBV6-2/TRBV6-3 | TRBD2 | TGTGCCAGCACCTCCCCGTACAGAAGCGGGGACACCGGGGAGCTGTTTTTT | CASTSPYRSGDTGELFF
NA | TRBJ2-7 | TRBV27 | NA | TGTGCCAGCAGTCTCTCAGGGGGGAAAAGTTACGAGCAGTACTTC | CASSLSGGKSYEQYF
few | TRBJ2-7 | TRBV29-1 | TRBD1 | TGCAGCGTTGGGGACAGGGTAAGGGACTACGAGCAGTACTTC | CSVGDRVRDYEQYF
many | TRBJ2-1 | TRBV12-3/TRBV12-4 | TRBD1 | TGTGCCAGCACCCTCCCGGGACAGACCAATGAGCAGTTCTTC | CASTLPGQTNEQFF
few | TRBJ2-4 | TRBV5-1 | NA | TGCGCCAGCGCACCAGGGACCAAAAACATTCAGTACTTC | CASAPGTKNIQYF
NA | TRBJ2-1 | TRBV5-1 | NA | TGCGCCAGCAGCTTGGAGGTCTTGACGAGCTCCTACAATGAGCAGTTCTTC | CASSLEVLTSSYNEQFF
NA | TRBJ2-7 | TRBV7-3 | TRBD1 | TGTGCCAGCAGCTTATTAGCAGGGGGCTTGGACGAGCAGTACTTC | CASSLLAGGLDEQYF
many | TRBJ2-7 | TRBV20-1 | NA | TGCAGTGCTAGGTTCCAGGGGTGGTCCTACGAGCAGTACTTC | CSARFQGWSYEQYF
many | TRBJ2-5 | TRBV5-1 | TRBD1 | TGCGCCAGCAGCTTATCAGGGGGCTCTGGAGAGACCCAGTACTTC | CASSLSGGSGETQYF
NA | TRBJ2-7 | TRBV30 | TRBD1 | TGTGCCTGGAGGAGGACAGGGGGTAGATACGAGCAGTACTTC | CAWRRTGGRYEQYF
NA | TRBJ2-1 | TRBV6-2/TRBV6-3 | TRBD2 | TGTGCCAGCAGTTACGGTTGGACTAGCGGGAGGTCCTACAATGAGCAGTTCTTC | CASSYGWTSGRSYNEQFF
NA | TRBJ2-2 | TRBV20-1 | TRBD2 | TGCAGTGCTAGCAAACTAGCGGGAGTAATCGGGGAGCTGTTTTTT | CSASKLAGVIGELFF
NA | TRBJ2-5 | TRBV11-2 | NA | TGTGCCAGCAGCCATCTGGCCGGGGGACCGGTGCAGACCCAGTACTTC | CASSHLAGGPVQTQYF
NA | TRBJ2-7 | TRBV6-1 | TRBD2 | TGTGCCAGCAGTCCAACGGGACTAGCGGACTCCTACGAGCAGTACTTC | CASSPTGLADSYEQYF
NA | TRBJ2-7 | TRBV6-5 | TRBD1 | TGTGCCAGCAGTTACGACAGGGGGGACTCCTACGAGCAGTACTTC | CASSYDRGDSYEQYF
NA | TRBJ2-5 | TRBV20-1 | NA | TGCAGTGCTCTGGCGCACCTAGGGGAGACCCAGTACTTC | CSALAHLGETQYF
few | TRBJ2-7 | TRBV7-9 | NA | TGTGCCAGCAGCATGTCCGGGCAGTCTGAGTACTTC | CASSMSGQSEYF
many | TRBJ2-1 | TRBV12-3/TRBV12-4 | TRBD1 | TGTGCCAGCAGTAGACAGGGGGCCGGGGATGAGCAGTTCTTC | CASSRQGAGDEQFF
many | TRBJ2-1 | TRBV28 | NA | TGTGCCAGCAGTCGAGATTTAGCTGTACTAGCCTACAATGAGCAGTTCTTC | CASSRDLAVLAYNEQFF
many | TRBJ2-2 | TRBV12-3/TRBV12-4 | NA | TGTGCCAGCAGTTTACAGGGGAGCACCGGGGAGCTGTTTTTT | CASSLQGSTGELFF
many | TRBJ2-1 | TRBV18 | TRBD2 | TGTGCCAGCTCACCCCTCTTTGGGACTAGCGGGATGGTGGATGAGCAGTTCTTC | CASSPLFGTSGMVDEQFF
few | TRBJ2-5 | TRBV10-3 | TRBD1 | TGTGCCATCAGGGGGCCGAGGGGGACAGGGCAAGAGACCCAGTACTTC | CAIRGPRGTGQETQYF
NA | TRBJ2-1 | TRBV20-1 | NA | TGCAGTTTGGGGGCAGGAGGGTTCTACAATGAGCAGTTCTTC | CSLGAGGFYNEQFF
few | TRBJ2-5 | TRBV7-7 | TRBD2 | TGTGCTAGCAGCTTTGGATATAGCGGGGGACAAGAGACCCAGTACTTC | CASSFGYSGGQETQYF
few | TRBJ2-7 | TRBV3-1 | NA | TGTGCCAGCAGCCAACTAAAAGCGGGTCCTTACGAGCAGTACTTC | CASSQLKAGPYEQYF
NA | TRBJ1-6 | TRBV20-1 | TRBD1 | TGCAGTGTAACGCGACAGGGAGGCAGATCACCCCTCCACTTT | CSVTRQGGRSPLHF
NA | TRBJ2-7 | TRBV7-9 | NA | TGTGCCAGCAGCTACCCCTGGCAGGGCCGAAACGAGCAGTACTTC | CASSYPWQGRNEQYF
few | TRBJ2-3 | TRBV20-1 | NA | TGCAGTGCTCGTCGTGTGAGCACAGATACGCAGTATTTT | CSARRVSTDTQYF
many | TRBJ2-1 | TRBV29-1 | NA | TGCAGCGTGGTTACTCCAACGAGCTCCTACAATGAGCAGTTCTTC | CSVVTPTSSYNEQFF
NA | TRBJ1-2 | TRBV12-3/TRBV12-4 | TRBD1 | TGTGCCAGCAGTTTAAAGGACAGGGGTGGCTACACCTTC | CASSLKDRGGYTF
few | TRBJ2-1 | TRBV28 | TRBD2 | TGTGCCAGCAGTTTAGCGGGAGTTCTGAATGAGCAGTTCTTC | CASSLAGVLNEQFF
NA | TRBJ2-1 | TRBV29-1 | TRBD1 | TGCAGCGTGACCGCCAGGGGGCTTTACAATGAGCAGTTCTTC | CSVTARGLYNEQFF
few | TRBJ2-1 | TRBV7-9 | NA | TGTGCCAGCAGCGGAGTGTGGGGAGTGGGCAATGAGCAGTTCTTC | CASSGVWGVGNEQFF
NA | TRBJ2-1 | TRBV28 | NA | TGTGCCAGTGGGGGGCCCTCTACAGGGACCCTCAATGAGCAGTTCTTC | CASGGPSTGTLNEQFF
NA | TRBJ2-1 | TRBV7-3 | TRBD2 | TGTGCCAGCAGCTTAACACCGGGACTAGCGCCCAATGAGCAGTTCTTC | CASSLTPGLAPNEQFF
many | TRBJ2-7 | TRBV29-1 | TRBD2 | TGCAGCGCCGGGGGGGATTTCTCCTACGAGCAGTACTTC | CSAGGDFSYEQYF
NA | TRBJ2-2 | TRBV11-1 | TRBD2 | TGTGCCAGCAGCCGCATGGGGACTAGCGGGAGAGTGAGCACCGGGGAGCTGTTTTTT | CASSRMGTSGRVSTGELFF
NA | TRBJ2-7 | TRBV28 | NA | TGTGCCAGCAGTTTAACAGCGTTTATACCTACGGGCGAGCAGTACTTC | CASSLTAFIPTGEQYF